This is a list of T cell receptor beta chains from one sample in a study of blood T cell repertoires in COVID-19. Libraries were prepared by immunoSEQ multiplex PCR; TCRdb keeps only in-frame clonotypes and omits some of them. Found here are 100,000 or so clones, around 80% of them singletons; the top ten hold under 20%. The source material was peripheral blood. The source is a human donor in a cohort sampled during active COVID-19. The CDR3 runs from the conserved cysteine through the conserved F or W. The D gene is left open where the match is weak. Clone size appears in some rows only: once, few, many, or a class for an expanded clone.

j_call: TRBJ1-3; clone_size: .; d_call: TRBD1; v_call: TRBV27; cdr3_aa: CASSPGQGLAGNTIYF; cdr3_nt: TGTGCCAGCAGTCCTGGACAGGGTTTGGCTGGAAACACCATATATTTT
j_call: TRBJ2-7; clone_size: .; d_call: TRBD2; v_call: TRBV2; cdr3_aa: CASIEREGQGEQYF; cdr3_nt: TGTGCCAGCATCGAGCGGGAGGGCCAGGGCGAGCAGTACTTC
j_call: TRBJ1-2; clone_size: .; d_call: .; v_call: TRBV19; cdr3_aa: CASSLQGYGYTF; cdr3_nt: TGTGCCAGTAGTCTACAGGGATATGGCTACACCTTC
j_call: TRBJ2-7; clone_size: few; d_call: .; v_call: TRBV11-1; cdr3_aa: CASSPRGYEQYF; cdr3_nt: TGTGCCAGCAGCCCTCGGGGGTACGAGCAGTACTTC
j_call: TRBJ1-5; clone_size: .; d_call: .; v_call: TRBV6-5; cdr3_aa: CASRASNQPQHF; cdr3_nt: TGTGCCAGCAGGGCATCTAATCAGCCCCAGCATTTT
j_call: TRBJ1-3; clone_size: .; d_call: .; v_call: TRBV6-6; cdr3_aa: CASSYTGEGGNTIYF; cdr3_nt: TGTGCCAGCAGTTACACGGGGGAAGGAGGAAACACCATATATTTT
j_call: TRBJ1-1; clone_size: .; d_call: .; v_call: TRBV6-5; cdr3_aa: CASSYSSTTNTEAFF; cdr3_nt: TGTGCCAGCAGTTACTCAAGCACTACGAACACTGAAGCTTTCTTT
j_call: TRBJ1-2; clone_size: .; d_call: .; v_call: TRBV7-2; cdr3_aa: CASSPGTREGYTF; cdr3_nt: TGTGCCAGCAGCCCGGGGACTCGCGAAGGCTACACCTTC
j_call: TRBJ2-1; clone_size: .; d_call: .; v_call: TRBV9; cdr3_aa: CASSARPRGEGFF; cdr3_nt: TGTGCCAGCAGCGCTCGTCCTAGGGGGGAGGGGTTCTTC
j_call: TRBJ2-7; clone_size: .; d_call: TRBD2; v_call: TRBV9; cdr3_aa: CASSAAGGRVDEQYF; cdr3_nt: TGTGCCAGCAGCGCCGCGGGGGGGCGGGTCGACGAGCAGTACTTC
j_call: TRBJ2-2; clone_size: .; d_call: TRBD1; v_call: TRBV5-4; cdr3_aa: CASSRQGPNTGELFF; cdr3_nt: TGTGCCAGCAGCCGACAGGGGCCGAACACCGGGGAGCTGTTTTTT
j_call: TRBJ2-6; clone_size: .; d_call: TRBD1; v_call: TRBV19; cdr3_aa: CASRGTGGANVLTF; cdr3_nt: TGTGCCAGTCGAGGGACAGGAGGGGCCAACGTCCTGACTTTC
j_call: TRBJ1-4; clone_size: .; d_call: .; v_call: TRBV2; cdr3_aa: CASRRPWAEKLFF; cdr3_nt: TGTGCCAGCAGAAGGCCTTGGGCTGAAAAACTGTTTTTT